Presented here are 28 T cell receptor beta chains from one specimen sequenced in a study of CD8+CD57+ T cells in acquired aplastic anemia. TCR beta VDJ and CDR3 were profiled, and genomic DNA was the template. TCRdb re-called the reads with MiXCR, one entry per CDR3 protein. The repertoire holds about 470,000 distinct CDR3 sequences, with approximately 33% as singletons. Patients selected for sequencing had displayed CD8+CD57+ cell expansion by flow cytometry. The sequenced sample was sorted CD4+, CD8+, or CD8+CD57+ T cells (not recorded which) from PBMCs. These receptors all stem from a human donor with aplastic anemia.

This chain joins TRBV11-1 and TRBJ2-3; 13 positions match TRBD2. Germline values: CDR1 SGHAT, CDR2 FQDESV (reference sequence). Trimming at V came to 2 bases and at J to 6 bases, leaving 11 bases not matched to a gene. CDR3 size: 18 residues. CDR3 sequence reads: CASSLNSVRGLAGDTQYF. CDR3 DNA sequence: TGTGCCAGCAGCTTAAACAGCGTGAGGGGACTAGCGGGGGATACGCAGTATTTT. The full variable domain, rest sourced from reference TRBV11-1 and TRBJ2-3, is EAEVAQSPRYKITEKSQAVAFWCDPISGHATLYWYRQILGQGPELLVQFQDESVVDDSQLPKDRFSAERLKGVDSTLKIQPAELGDSAMYLCASSLNSVRGLAGDTQYFGPGTRLTVL.

The DNA for the CDR3 is TGCGCCAGCAGCCAACCCGGGACACAAACCTACGAGCAGTACTTC. Translating gives CASSQPGTQTYEQYF. The chain employs TRBV4-1 and TRBJ2-7, with D possibly TRBD1 on 6 matching bases. Germline V gene data show CDR1 as MGHRA and CDR2 as YSYEKL. V was shortened by 2 bases and J by 2 bases, with 13 bases between the two germline ends. CDR3 size: 15 residues.

This clonotype was observed many times. The gene calls are TRBV20-1 and TRBJ1-5; D remains ambiguous. Per germline, CDR1 DFQATT and CDR2 SNEGSKA (reference sequence). This CDR3 has 13 amino acids. Trimming stripped 2 bases from V and 3 bases from J, with 8 bases between. CDR3 sequence reads: CSARRGNNQPQHF. CDR3 in DNA: TGCAGTGCTAGAAGAGGGAACAATCAGCCCCAGCATTTT.

This clonotype was seen a handful of times. The DNA of the CDR3 is TGTGCCAGCAGCCAGGATCCGGGACCTAGGAACACTGAAGCTTTCTTT. Translating gives CASSQDPGPRNTEAFF. The chain recombines TRBV12-3 or TRBV12-4 with TRBJ1-1, with a tentative D call TRBD1 (5 bases). V lost 6 bases and J 1 base, leaving 18 bases between the germline ends. The CDR3 is 16 amino acids.

CDR3 loop: CARRQDNEQFF. DNA for the CDR3: TGTGCCAGAAGACAAGACAATGAGCAGTTCTTC. The chain links TRBV7-6 to TRBJ2-1; D unclear. CDR1 is SGHVS and CDR2 is FNYEAQ in the germline V gene. V lost 9 bases and J lost 5, with 8 bases in between. This CDR3 spans 11 amino acids. The full variable domain, in which reference TRBV7-6 and TRBJ2-1 provide the parts outside the CDR3, is GAGVSQSPRYKVTKRGQDVALRCDPISGHVSLYWYRQALGQGPEFLTYFNYEAQQDKSGLPNDRFSAERPEGSISTLTIQRTEQRDSAMYRCARRQDNEQFFGPGTRLTVL.

Here the CDR3 reads CSVGPTETQYF. Written as DNA, the CDR3 is TGCAGCGTGGGACCCACAGAGACCCAGTACTTC. This sequence joins TRBV29-1 and TRBJ2-5, with D perhaps being TRBD1 or TRBD2 (5 bases each). This CDR3 spans 11 amino acids. The germline gives CDR1 SQVTM, CDR2 ANQGSEA. The ends were cut back, 6 bases at V and 4 bases at J, with 9 bases in the middle.

This clonotype was found a few times. The genes are TRBV7-2 and TRBJ2-1; possible D gene TRBD2, 6 bases. The V gene lost 5 bases and the J gene lost 12 bases, with 20 bases spanning the gap. CDR3 length: 14 amino acids. CDR1 is SGHTA, CDR2 FQGNSA, per germline. Here the CDR3 reads CASSIDVVVGGQFF. CDR3 in DNA: TGTGCCAGCAGCATAGACGTGGTCGTGGGGGGGCAGTTCTTC.

This clonotype came up many times. CDR3 protein: CAIERKGNQPQHF. The CDR3 DNA follows: TGTGCCATCGAACGCAAGGGCAATCAGCCCCAGCATTTT. This chain links TRBV10-3 with TRBJ1-5, with no clear D. CDR1 and CDR2 (germline): ENHRY, SYGVKD. The length of the CDR3 is 13 residues. Trimming left V 8 bases short and J 2 bases short, with 10 bases between.

This clonotype appeared a few times. The rearrangement joins TRBV5-8 to TRBJ1-4; TRBD1 agrees at 7 bases. Germline-derived CDR1 and CDR2 are SGHTS and YDEGEE. The CDR3 has 15 residues. With 1 base clipped from V and 3 bases from J, the junction kept 3 bases outside the gene matches. CDR3 amino acids: CASSLLGTANEKLFF. In DNA, the CDR3 is TGTGCCAGCAGCTTGCTCGGGACAGCTAATGAAAAACTGTTTTTT. Drawing the rest from reference TRBV5-8 and TRBJ1-4, the complete variable domain is EAGVTQSPTHLIKTRGQQATLRCSPISGHTSVYWYQQALGLGLQFLLWYDEGEERNRGNFPPRFSGRQFPNYSSELNVNALELEDSALYLCASSLLGTANEKLFFGSGTQLSVL.

The chain has TRBV20-1 and TRBJ2-4; the D gene could be TRBD1 or TRBD2 (6 bases each). Germline V gene lookup returns CDR1 DFQATT and CDR2 SNEGSKA (reference sequence). The CDR3 has 13 amino acids. The V end lost 5 bases, the J end lost 7 bases, and 15 bases lay between the germline ends. CDR3 sequence: CSAGDGGWNIQYF. CDR3 in DNA: TGCAGTGCTGGGGACGGGGGCTGGAACATTCAGTACTTC.

This clonotype was picked up many times. The chain links TRBV7-9 to TRBJ1-5; no clear D gene. Germline V gives CDR1 SEHNR, CDR2 FQNEAQ (reference sequence). The V end lost 0 bases, the J end lost 4 bases, and 10 bases lay between the germline ends. The CDR3 sequence is 15 residues long. The CDR3 sequence is CASSLAGSKNQPQHF. Written as DNA, the CDR3 is TGTGCCAGCAGCTTAGCTGGGAGCAAGAATCAGCCCCAGCATTTT. Supplemented by reference TRBV7-9 and TRBJ1-5, the full variable domain reads DTGVSQNPRHKITKRGQNVTFRCDPISEHNRLYWYRQTLGQGPEFLTYFQNEAQLEKSRLLSDRFSAERPKGSFSTLEIQRTEQGDSAMYLCASSLAGSKNQPQHFGDGTRLSIL.

This clonotype was observed a handful of times. The chain uses TRBV5-1 and TRBJ1-1; 8 bases map to TRBD1. V lost 5 bases and J lost 7; bases outside the gene matches: 13. Germline loops: CDR1 SGHRS, CDR2 YFSETQ. The CDR3 is made up of 15 amino acids. This chain's CDR3 is CASSRGQGGANEAFF. The CDR3 DNA reads TGCGCCAGCAGTCGTGGACAGGGAGGGGCGAATGAAGCTTTCTTT. The full variable domain, with the rest looked up from reference TRBV5-1 and TRBJ1-1, is KAGVTQTPRYLIKTRGQQVTLSCSPISGHRSVSWYQQTPGQGLQFLFEYFSETQRNKGNFPGRFSGRQFSNSRSEMNVSTLELGDSALYLCASSRGQGGANEAFFGQGTRLTVV.

This clonotype was detected a few times. The rearrangement joins TRBV3-1 to TRBJ2-5, with 8 bases identical to TRBD2. Trimming at V came to 1 base and at J to 5 bases, leaving 12 bases not matched to a gene. The germline V gene encodes CDR1 LGHDT and CDR2 YNNKEL (reference sequence). The CDR3 spans 17 residues. CDR3 sequence: CASSQGVAGGAWETQYF. The CDR3 bases are TGTGCCAGCAGCCAAGGGGTAGCCGGGGGGGCTTGGGAGACCCAGTACTTC.

This chain links TRBV29-1 with TRBJ2-7, with a tentative D call TRBD1 (5 bases). CDR1 is SQVTM and CDR2 is ANQGSEA in the germline V gene. The CDR3 runs to 11 residues. V was pared by 6 bases and J by 4 bases, with 10 bases between. CDR3 sequence (DNA): TGCAGCGTATTGGGGCCTTACGAGCAGTACTTC. It is translated as CSVLGPYEQYF.

This clonotype showed up many times. The gene calls are TRBV10-3 and TRBJ1-4, with unresolved D. V shed 2 bases and J shed 6 bases, with 13 bases lying between them. The CDR3 runs to 15 residues. In germline, CDR1 is ENHRY, CDR2 SYGVKD. DNA of the CDR3: TGTGCCATCAGTGAGACCGGGTCATCTCATGAAAAACTGTTTTTT. It translates to CAISETGSSHEKLFF.

The sample holds many counts of this clonotype. The chain recombines TRBV2 with TRBJ2-5; D perhaps matches TRBD1 (6 bases). The germline V gene has CDR1 SNHLY and CDR2 FYNNEI. V was shortened by 8 bases and J by 4 bases, with 14 bases between the two germline ends. The CDR3 runs to 13 residues. The CDR3 here is CASGSQGLETQYF. CDR3 DNA sequence: TGTGCCAGCGGAAGCCAGGGGTTAGAGACCCAGTACTTC.

This clonotype was seen a handful of times. The CDR3 reads CASSVDWYRETEAFF. DNA of the CDR3: TGTGCCAGCAGCGTAGATTGGTATAGGGAGACTGAAGCTTTCTTT. This chain joins TRBV9 and TRBJ1-1; D call uncertain. The CDR3 spans 15 residues. Trimming left V 0 bases short and J 5 bases short, with 14 bases between. Germline CDR1 and CDR2: SGDLS and YYNGEE.

This clonotype was picked up a small number of times. The chain recombines TRBV2 with TRBJ2-7, with a weak D call TRBD1 (5 bases). The CDR3 runs 11 residues. Germline assignment: CDR1 SNHLY and CDR2 FYNNEI. With 10 bases removed from V and 2 bases from J, the gap between germline ends came to 9 bases. Here the CDR3 reads CATTGPYEQYF. The CDR3 nucleotides are TGTGCCACCACAGGCCCCTACGAGCAGTACTTC.

This clonotype has only a few counts. With a much larger clone just one base away, this may be a read error. The chain couples TRBV29-1 to TRBJ1-1, with TRBD1 matching over 11 bases. The CDR3 has 13 residues. Germline V gene data show CDR1 as SQVTM and CDR2 as ANQGSEA. Germline trimming cut 7 bases from V and 6 bases from J; bases unmatched to any gene: 7. The DNA for the CDR3 is TGCAGCGGTTTCCGGGACAGGGGGGCTGAAGCTTTCTTT. This codes for CSGFRDRGAEAFF.

The table lists this clonotype with many counts. This chain links TRBV2 with TRBJ2-7; tentative D call: TRBD1 (5 bases). This CDR3 comprises 15 residues. Germline CDR1 reads SNHLY; CDR2 reads FYNNEI. V lost 4 bases and J lost 1, with 14 bases in between. The CDR3 DNA reads as TGTGCCAGCAGTGGACAGCCTTTTAATTCCTACGAGCAGTACTTC. It translates to CASSGQPFNSYEQYF.

This clonotype was detected once. V is TRBV5-4 and J is TRBJ1-5, with no clear D. V was clipped by 5 bases and J by 0 bases, with 6 bases between them. The CDR3 is 13 residues long. Germline CDR1 is SGHNT and CDR2 is YYREEE (reference sequence). The DNA of the CDR3 is TGTGCCAGCAGGAGTTGTAGCAATCAGCCCCAGCATTTT. It encodes CASRSCSNQPQHF.

This clonotype was observed many times. V usage is TRBV20-1 and J usage is TRBJ2-7, with 7 bases aligning to TRBD1. Germline CDR1 and CDR2: DFQATT and SNEGSKA (reference sequence). V shed 5 bases, J shed 6 bases, and the junction held 16 bases outside the gene matches. This CDR3 has 15 amino acids. CDR3 in DNA: TGCAGTGCTTCGCTTTCGGACAGGCCTCTGCCCGAGCAGTACTTC. Its protein product is CSASLSDRPLPEQYF.

The rearrangement uses TRBV27 and TRBJ2-7, with TRBD1 as a possible D gene (6 bases). This CDR3 has 13 amino acids. Trimming took 2 bases from V and 3 from J, leaving 8 bases between them. The germline V gene has CDR1 MNHEY and CDR2 SMNVEV (reference sequence). The CDR3 region has the DNA TGTGCCAGCAGTTTAGGGGGACACTACGAGCAGTACTTC. Protein product: CASSLGGHYEQYF.

The chain has TRBV10-2 and TRBJ1-6; 8 positions match TRBD1. The germline gives CDR1 WSHSY, CDR2 SAAADI. The CDR3 is 15 residues long. J gave up 5 bases and V 0 bases, and 0 bases lay outside the gene matches. CDR3 sequence: CASSESTGDNSPLHF. The DNA of the CDR3 is TGCGCCAGCAGTGAGTCGACAGGGGATAATTCACCCCTCCACTTT.

The V and J genes are TRBV6-1 and TRBJ1-2, with D unresolved. This CDR3 spans 16 amino acids. V was trimmed by 4 bases and J by 4 bases, leaving 19 bases between them. Germline V CDR1 and CDR2: MNHNS, SASEGT. CDR3 sequence reads: CASSALRASKGYGYTF. In DNA, the CDR3 is TGTGCCAGCAGTGCGTTAAGGGCCTCCAAAGGCTATGGCTACACCTTC.

This clonotype was seen repeatedly, ten times or more. The rearrangement uses TRBV12-3 or TRBV12-4 and TRBJ2-7; D ambiguous. V lost 3 bases and J 3 bases, leaving 3 bases between the germline ends. The CDR3 is 11 amino acids. In DNA form, the CDR3 reads TGTGCCAGCAGTTTCGACTACGAGCAGTACTTC. Its protein is CASSFDYEQYF.

On this clonotype itself: The CDR3 carries no conserved terminal phenylalanine or tryptophan, so it likely arises from a read error. The chain joins TRBV12-3 or TRBV12-4 to TRBJ1-2; D unclear. V lost 2 bases and J lost 4, with 14 bases in between. The CDR3 has 15 residues. CDR3 nucleotides: TGTGCCAGCAGTTTATTCGCTCAGGACCCCTATGGCTACACCTCC. This translates into CASSLFAQDPYGYTS.

This clonotype was seen ten or more times. The chain links TRBV2 to TRBJ2-3, with a tentative D call TRBD2 (5 bases). Looked up from germline, CDR1 is SNHLY and CDR2 is FYNNEI. Trimming stripped 11 bases from V and 6 bases from J, with 15 bases between. There are 12 residues in the CDR3. The CDR3 spells CAGDEGSDTQYF. CDR3 in DNA: TGTGCCGGAGACGAGGGTAGCGATACGCAGTATTTT.